What follows are 30 T cell receptor beta chains derived from one specimen sequenced in a study of OX40 agonist ivuxolimab in advanced cancers. Sequencing used immunoSEQ multiplex PCR; TCRdb keeps in-frame clones, though not all of them. The profile shows around 75,000 clones, almost 90% of them singletons. The specimen comprised CD4+ or CD8+ T cells sorted from blood, sampled in a trial of the OX40 agonist ivuxolimab. These receptors were taken from an adult with an advanced solid tumor such as melanoma, head and neck, liver or kidney cancer.

The chain employs TRBV7-3 and TRBJ2-1, with 11 bases lining up with TRBD2. V was clipped by 6 bases and J by 4 bases; unmatched bases: 5. This CDR3 contains 15 residues. Germline V gives CDR1 SGHTA, CDR2 FQGTGA. CDR3 amino acids: CASSTSGGLYNEQFF. As DNA, the CDR3 is TGTGCCAGCAGTACTAGCGGGGGCCTTTACAATGAGCAGTTCTTC. Drawing the rest from reference TRBV7-3 and TRBJ2-1, the complete variable domain is GAGVSQTPSNKVTEKGKYVELRCDPISGHTALYWYRQSLGQGPEFLIYFQGTGAADDSGLPNDRFFAVRPEGSVSTLKIQRTERGDSAVYLCASSTSGGLYNEQFFGPGTRLTVL.

This rearrangement joins TRBV20-1 to TRBJ2-2, with a tentative D call TRBD2 (5 bases). The germline V gene has CDR1 DFQATT and CDR2 SNEGSKA (reference sequence). Trimming removed 3 bases at V and 7 bases at J, with 6 bases between. The CDR3 has 11 amino acids. The DNA of the CDR3 is TGCAGTGCTAGCAGCGGCGGGGAGCTGTTTTTT. As protein: CSASSGGELFF.

The rearrangement uses TRBV2 and TRBJ2-1; 7 nucleotides align to TRBD2. Germline V gene sequence: CDR1 SNHLY, CDR2 FYNNEI. The V segment lost 9 bases and the J segment 4 bases; nucleotides outside the gene matches: 6. CDR3 length: 13 amino acids. CDR3 coding DNA: TGTGCCAGTGGGTCTAGCGGATACAATGAGCAGTTCTTC. Translation: CASGSSGYNEQFF.

V is TRBV7-3 and J is TRBJ1-1; unclear D gene. Germline V lookup: CDR1 SGHTA, CDR2 FQGTGA. The CDR3 consists of 13 residues. Trimming took 7 bases from V and 2 from J, leaving 11 bases between them. The CDR3 DNA follows: TGTGCCAGCACCGAGGAGGGAAACACTGAAGCTTTCTTT. Translated, it gives CASTEEGNTEAFF.

V gene TRBV27 combines with J gene TRBJ2-3, with D maybe TRBD2 (7 bases). The germline V gene has CDR1 MNHEY and CDR2 SMNVEV (reference sequence). The CDR3 is 15 amino acids. The V and J ends lost 2 bases and 3 bases respectively, with 12 bases between them. The CDR3 coding sequence is TGTGCCAGCAGTTTACTCGGGGGGCGAACAGATACGCAGTATTTT. It yields the protein CASSLLGGRTDTQYF.

The chain has TRBV5-1 and TRBJ1-6; D is ambiguous. Germline values: CDR1 SGHRS, CDR2 YFSETQ. Trimming removed 4 bases from V and 0 bases from J, with 8 bases in between. This CDR3 has 15 residues. The CDR3 sequence is CASSLRSSYNSPLHF. Written as DNA, the CDR3 is TGCGCCAGCAGCCTCAGGAGCTCCTATAATTCACCCCTCCACTTT.

This chain connects TRBV30 to TRBJ1-2; the match to TRBD1 covers 9 bases. The CDR3 has 13 residues. The V gene end was trimmed by 2 bases and the J gene end by 8 bases; junction bases not matched to a gene: 6. CDR1 and CDR2 from the germline V gene are GTSNPN and SVGIG (reference sequence). CDR3 DNA sequence: TGTGCCTGGAGTAACAGGGGGCGGCGAGGCTACACCTTC. Protein sequence: CAWSNRGRRGYTF. Together with reference TRBV30 and TRBJ1-2, the CDR3 gives the full variable domain: SQTIHQWPATLVQPVGSPLSLECTVEGTSNPNLYWYRQAAGRGLQLLFYSVGIGQISSEVPQNLSASRPQDRQFILSSKKLLLSDSGFYLCAWSNRGRRGYTFGSGTRLTVV.

The chain employs TRBV27 and TRBJ2-7; TRBD1 matches at 8 bases. Trimming at V came to 5 bases and at J to 2 bases, leaving 5 bases not matched to a gene. The germline V gene has CDR1 MNHEY and CDR2 SMNVEV (reference sequence). This CDR3 spans 14 amino acids. Written as DNA, the CDR3 is TGTGCCAGCAGTCCCCGGACAGGGCCCTACGAGCAGTACTTC. It specifies CASSPRTGPYEQYF.

This chain uses TRBV9 with TRBJ2-2; 8 bases align to TRBD2. This CDR3 has 17 amino acids. After removal of 0 bases from V and 3 bases from J, the junction contained 7 bases not matched to a gene. CDR1 is SGDLS, CDR2 YYNGEE, per germline. The CDR3 loop reads CASSVDTGGLDTGELFF. As DNA, the CDR3 is TGTGCCAGCAGCGTAGATACGGGGGGGCTGGACACCGGGGAGCTGTTTTTT.

With regard to this clone: Other DNA variants within this sample encode the same CDR3. The rearrangement uses TRBV30 and TRBJ2-3, with unresolved D. The V and J ends lost 0 bases and 3 bases respectively, with 7 bases between them. The CDR3 is made up of 13 amino acids. CDR1 is GTSNPN, CDR2 SVGIG, per germline (reference sequence). CDR3 DNA: TGTGCCTGGAGTGTAAGCCGAACAGATACGCAGTATTTT. Protein: CAWSVSRTDTQYF.

This rearrangement joins TRBV28 to TRBJ1-2; the D is unclear. Trimming removed 7 bases at V and 8 bases at J, with 20 bases between. CDR3 length: 14 residues. Germline CDR1 is MDHEN and CDR2 is SYDVKM. CDR3 amino acids: CASNRGGTRLGYTF. The CDR3 DNA follows: TGTGCCAGCAACCGTGGAGGTACAAGGCTCGGCTACACCTTC.

This clone showed up just once. The chain joins TRBV28 to TRBJ2-7, with 10 bases aligning to TRBD2. J gave up 1 base and V 6 bases, and 6 bases lay outside the gene matches. CDR1 and CDR2 (germline): MDHEN, SYDVKM. This CDR3 has 15 amino acids. The chain's CDR3 is CASSPTSGESYEQYF. CDR3 DNA sequence: TGTGCCAGCAGCCCTACTAGCGGGGAGTCCTACGAGCAGTACTTC.

The V gene is TRBV14, the J gene TRBJ1-1; D gene uncertain. The CDR3 consists of 13 residues. The V end lost 1 base, the J end lost 5 bases, and 8 bases lay between the germline ends. The germline gives CDR1 SGHDN, CDR2 FVKESK. Written as DNA, the CDR3 is TGTGCCAGCAGCCAAGTGGAAGGTACTGAAGCTTTCTTT. It codes for CASSQVEGTEAFF.

The chain joins TRBV27 to TRBJ2-1; the D call may be TRBD1 or TRBD2 (7 bases each). The germline gives CDR1 MNHEY, CDR2 SMNVEV (reference sequence). The germline V and J ends were trimmed by 6 bases and 3 bases, with 21 bases remaining between them. The CDR3 sequence is 17 residues long. CDR3 protein: CASSYDPQGGFYNEQFF. The CDR3 DNA reads TGTGCCAGCAGCTACGATCCCCAGGGGGGGTTCTACAATGAGCAGTTCTTC.

CDR3 nucleotides: TGTGCCAGCAGCCCCGGACTAGCGCTAGATACGCAGTATTTT. Translation gives CASSPGLALDTQYF. The chain combines TRBV14 with TRBJ2-3; 9 nucleotides align to TRBD2. The V gene end was trimmed by 4 bases and the J gene end by 5 bases; junction bases not matched to a gene: 4. Germline CDR1 is SGHDN and CDR2 is FVKESK. This CDR3 contains 14 residues.

J is TRBJ2-3 and V is TRBV11-2; 7 nucleotides line up with TRBD1. The CDR3 covers 15 residues. Germline trimming cut 5 bases from V and 0 bases from J; bases unmatched to any gene: 5. CDR1 is SGHAT and CDR2 is FQNNGV in the germline V gene. Here the CDR3 DNA reads TGTGCCAGCAGCGAAGACAGGGCGAGCACAGATACGCAGTATTTT. Protein sequence: CASSEDRASTDTQYF.

The J gene is TRBJ2-3, the V gene TRBV2; 7 bases agree with TRBD2. In germline, CDR1 is SNHLY, CDR2 FYNNEI. Unmatched junction bases numbered 7, after V lost 0 bases and J lost 4 bases. The CDR3 covers 16 residues. In nucleotides, the CDR3 is TGTGCCAGCAGTGAAGCTGGGCGGGAGCTCGCAGATACGCAGTATTTT. As protein: CASSEAGRELADTQYF.

The chain has TRBV11-2 and TRBJ2-3; the D is unclear. Germline CDR1 reads SGHAT; CDR2 reads FQNNGV. This CDR3 is 12 amino acids long. V was clipped by 5 bases and J by 2 bases, with 5 bases between them. CDR3 loop: CASSPNTDTQYF. The CDR3 DNA reads as TGTGCCAGCAGCCCAAACACAGATACGCAGTATTTT. Using reference TRBV11-2 and TRBJ2-3 for the parts outside the CDR3, the full variable domain is EAGVAQSPRYKIIEKRQSVAFWCNPISGHATLYWYQQILGQGPKLLIQFQNNGVVDDSQLPKDRFSAERLKGVDSTLKIQPAKLEDSAVYLCASSPNTDTQYFGPGTRLTVL.

The rearrangement uses TRBV14 and TRBJ1-2, with no clear D. The V and J ends lost 3 bases and 1 base respectively, with 6 bases between them. This CDR3 spans 13 amino acids. In germline, CDR1 is SGHDN, CDR2 FVKESK. The CDR3 loop reads CASSHGINYGYTF. CDR3 bases: TGTGCCAGCAGCCACGGGATTAACTATGGCTACACCTTC.

V usage is TRBV15 and J usage is TRBJ1-3; 7 bases map to TRBD1. Germline V gene sequence: CDR1 LNHNV, CDR2 YYDKDF (reference sequence). V lost 0 bases, J lost 2 bases, and 19 bases stayed unmatched. The CDR3 totals 21 residues. The CDR3 region is CATSRDRGQTLESITGNTIYF. The CDR3 coding sequence is TGTGCCACCAGCAGAGATAGGGGACAGACTCTCGAGAGCATAACTGGAAACACCATATATTTT. Full variable domain (outside the CDR3, taken from reference TRBV15 and TRBJ1-3): DAMVIQNPRYQVTQFGKPVTLSCSQTLNHNVMYWYQQKSSQAPKLLFHYYDKDFNNEADTPDNFQSRRPNTSFCFLDIRSPGLGDTAMYLCATSRDRGQTLESITGNTIYFGEGSWLTVV.

The chain links TRBV13 to TRBJ2-1; 14 bases map to TRBD2. Germline CDR1 and CDR2: PRHDT and FYEKMQ (reference sequence). V trimming: 7 bases; J trimming: 1 base; junction bases outside the gene matches: 12. The CDR3 loop spans 19 amino acids. The CDR3 spells CASTNPGLAGVRSYNEQFF. The DNA of the CDR3 is TGTGCCAGCACAAACCCGGGACTAGCGGGAGTTAGGTCCTACAATGAGCAGTTCTTC. Drawing the rest from reference TRBV13 and TRBJ2-1, the complete variable domain is AAGVIQSPRHLIKEKRETATLKCYPIPRHDTVYWYQQGPGQDPQFLISFYEKMQSDKGSIPDRFSAQQFSDYHSELNMSSLELGDSALYFCASTNPGLAGVRSYNEQFFGPGTRLTVL.

This chain connects TRBV6-5 to TRBJ2-7, with D uncertain. Germline assignment: CDR1 MNHEY and CDR2 SVGAGI. V lost 0 bases to trimming and J lost 8 bases, with 11 bases between them. This CDR3 comprises 13 residues. The CDR3 DNA follows: TGTGCCAGCAGTTACTCCAGAGCTAGTAAGCAGTACTTC. It translates to CASSYSRASKQYF.

This chain links TRBV4-3 with TRBJ1-4, with D unresolved. The CDR3 runs 16 residues. V shed 1 base and J shed 3 bases, with 12 bases lying between them. CDR1 is LGHNA, CDR2 YSLEER, per germline. Here the CDR3 DNA reads TGCGCCAGCAGCCAAGCCGCGGGTGAGGCTAATGAAAAACTGTTTTTT. This sequence encodes CASSQAAGEANEKLFF.

The chain employs TRBV27 and TRBJ2-7; a weak D match, TRBD2 (5 bases). Germline-derived CDR1 and CDR2 are MNHEY and SMNVEV (reference sequence). Trimming pared 0 bases from V and 3 bases from J, leaving 18 bases between. The CDR3 sequence is 17 residues long. CDR3 nucleotides: TGTGCCAGCAGTTTATCGTCGGGGTTCCCAGGCAGCTACGAGCAGTACTTC. It codes for CASSLSSGFPGSYEQYF.

The CDR3 here is CASSPGTGIEQYF. CDR3 DNA: TGTGCCAGCAGCCCCGGGACAGGGATTGAGCAGTACTTC. The chain carries TRBV7-3 and TRBJ2-7; 9 bases match TRBD1. Germline CDR1 reads SGHTA; CDR2 reads FQGTGA. Germline trimming cut 5 bases from V and 7 bases from J; bases unmatched to any gene: 6. The CDR3 has 13 amino acids.

V and J are TRBV11-1 and TRBJ2-7; D gene uncertain. Trimming cost V 0 bases and J 6 bases, with 9 bases left between them. Germline values: CDR1 SGHAT, CDR2 FQDESV (reference sequence). This CDR3 is built from 13 residues. CDR3 sequence reads: CASSLALGPEQYF. The CDR3 DNA is TGTGCCAGCAGCTTAGCGCTAGGTCCCGAGCAGTACTTC.

The rearrangement uses TRBV28 and TRBJ2-3; 7 bases fit TRBD1. The J segment lost 0 bases and the V segment lost 6 bases, leaving 3 bases of the junction unmatched. Germline assignment: CDR1 MDHEN and CDR2 SYDVKM. The CDR3 spans 14 residues. CDR3 sequence reads: CASSQGGSTDTQYF. The CDR3 nucleotides are TGTGCCAGCAGCCAAGGGGGCAGCACAGATACGCAGTATTTT. Looking up the rest from reference TRBV28 and TRBJ2-3 gives the full variable domain: DVKVTQSSRYLVKRTGEKVFLECVQDMDHENMFWYRQDPGLGLRLIYFSYDVKMKEKGDIPEGYSVSREKKERFSLILESASTNQTSMYLCASSQGGSTDTQYFGPGTRLTVL.

The V and J genes are TRBV7-9 and TRBJ1-6; D unclear. The CDR3 covers 12 residues. Germline lookup yields CDR1 SEHNR and CDR2 FQNEAQ (reference sequence). V lost 1 base and J 5 bases, leaving 0 bases between the germline ends. The CDR3 spells CASSLDNSPLHF. In nucleotides, the CDR3 is TGTGCCAGCAGCTTAGATAATTCACCCCTCCACTTT.

This chain joins TRBV5-1 and TRBJ2-5; no definite D call. Germline assignment: CDR1 SGHRS and CDR2 YFSETQ. The V gene lost 2 bases and the J gene lost 5 bases, with 10 bases spanning the gap. CDR3 length equals 13 residues. The CDR3 nucleotides are TGCGCCAGCAGCTTTGGTCTGACGGAGACCCAGTACTTC. This encodes CASSFGLTETQYF.

V gene TRBV4-2 combines with J gene TRBJ1-3; no definite D call. V shed 0 bases and J shed 0 bases, with 6 bases lying between them. CDR1 is LGHNA and CDR2 is YNFKEQ in the germline V gene. CDR3 length: 15 amino acids. CDR3 sequence: CASSQDSSSGNTIYF. DNA of the CDR3: TGTGCCAGCAGCCAAGATTCAAGCTCTGGAAACACCATATATTTT.